These 11 T cell receptor beta chains came from one sample sequenced in a study of radiation and T cells in renal cell carcinoma. Treatment given: treatment-naive control, cytoreductive nephrectomy. Measured with immunoSEQ multiplex PCR; TCRdb has only the in-frame clones, and not every one. In the table there are 13,000 or so clones, 57% of which are singletons. Specimen: tumor tissue, collected from a patient whose treatment was nephrectomy without radiotherapy. Receptors originate from a man aged 50 to 60 with renal cell carcinoma.

The chain uses TRBV5-4 and TRBJ2-1; 9 bases align to TRBD1. The CDR3 length is 13 residues. After removal of 2 bases from V and 7 bases from J, the junction contained 1 base not matched to a gene. CDR1 is SGHNT and CDR2 is YYREEE in the germline V gene (reference sequence). The CDR3, as DNA: TGTGCCAGCAGCTTCGACAGGGGGAATGAGCAGTTCTTC. This encodes CASSFDRGNEQFF.

This chain links TRBV19 with TRBJ1-2; 7 nucleotides agree with TRBD1. The CDR3 sequence is 14 residues long. CDR1 and CDR2 (germline): LNHDA, SQIVND (reference sequence). The J segment lost 8 bases and the V segment lost 2 bases, leaving 8 bases of the junction unmatched. CDR3 residues: CASSIQQGKGGYTF. Written as DNA, the CDR3 is TGTGCCAGTAGTATACAACAGGGGAAAGGGGGCTACACCTTC.

This chain links TRBV2 with TRBJ1-2; TRBD1 matches 7 bases. The CDR3 loop spans 15 amino acids. Trimming at V came to 6 bases and at J to 4 bases, leaving 11 bases not matched to a gene. The germline CDR1 and CDR2 sequences are SNHLY and FYNNEI. CDR3 DNA: TGTGCCAGCAGGGCTCGAACAGGGGAGGGCTATGGCTACACCTTC. Amino acid sequence: CASRARTGEGYGYTF. The full variable domain, completed using reference TRBV2 and TRBJ1-2, is EPEVTQTPSHQVTQMGQEVILRCVPISNHLYFYWYRQILGQKVEFLVSFYNNEISEKSEIFDDQFSVERPDGSNFTLKIRSTKLEDSAMYFCASRARTGEGYGYTFGSGTRLTVV.

The chain couples TRBV6-1 to TRBJ1-1; TRBD1 agrees at 7 bases. The trim removed 7 bases at V and 1 base at J, leaving 9 bases unmatched. CDR3 length: 15 amino acids. Looked up from germline, CDR1 is MNHNS and CDR2 is SASEGT. As DNA, the CDR3 is TGTGCCAGCACCAAAGACAGGGCCGCGAACACTGAAGCTTTCTTT. Amino acids: CASTKDRAANTEAFF.

This clone was recorded a few times. The chain carries TRBV10-3 and TRBJ2-3; 8 bases are shared with TRBD2. CDR3 length: 14 residues. Germline CDR1 is ENHRY and CDR2 is SYGVKD. Trimming at V came to 10 bases and at J to 2 bases, leaving 8 bases not matched to a gene. The CDR3 sequence: CATGLAGPTDTQYF. The CDR3 bases are TGTGCCACCGGGCTAGCGGGCCCCACAGATACGCAGTATTTT.

By share of the sample, this clone is medium-sized. The rearrangement joins TRBV19 to TRBJ2-3; D is unclear. Germline V gene data show CDR1 as LNHDA and CDR2 as SQIVND (reference sequence). CDR3 size: 12 residues. V was clipped by 4 bases and J by 6 bases, with 8 bases between them. This CDR3 is CASSTGMDTQYF. For the CDR3, the DNA is TGTGCCAGTAGTACGGGTATGGATACGCAGTATTTT.

In this sample, this clone turned up once. The V and J genes are TRBV7-9 and TRBJ1-4; D unresolved. This CDR3 contains 16 residues. Deletions cut 1 base from V and 7 bases from J, with 16 bases between. Germline V CDR1 and CDR2: SEHNR, FQNEAQ (reference sequence). The CDR3 region is CASSLVRSQGGEKLFF. In DNA, the CDR3 is TGTGCCAGCAGCTTAGTTCGGTCGCAAGGAGGTGAAAAACTGTTTTTT.

V gene TRBV28 combines with J gene TRBJ1-2; 7 bases align to TRBD1. Losses at the gene ends were 3 bases for V and 4 bases for J; bases not matched to a gene: 8. This CDR3 region has 15 residues. The germline V gene encodes CDR1 MDHEN and CDR2 SYDVKM. Here the CDR3 reads CASSFPTGRGYGYTF. The CDR3 nucleotides are TGTGCCAGCAGTTTCCCGACAGGGAGGGGCTATGGCTACACCTTC.

The V and J genes are TRBV4-1 and TRBJ1-4, with D possibly matching TRBD1 (6 bases). Germline CDR1 MGHRA, CDR2 YSYEKL. The CDR3 is made up of 14 amino acids. V was pared by 3 bases and J by 7 bases, with 12 bases between. CDR3 loop: CASSHAGAGEKLFF. CDR3 in DNA: TGCGCCAGCAGCCACGCAGGGGCAGGTGAAAAACTGTTTTTT.

Sample share makes this clone medium-sized. The CDR3 reads CASSPGGGNTGELFF. CDR3 DNA: TGCGCCAGCAGCCCTGGCGGAGGGAACACCGGGGAGCTGTTTTTT. The chain joins TRBV5-1 to TRBJ2-2, with a possible D match to TRBD2 (5 bases). Germline CDR1 is SGHRS and CDR2 is YFSETQ. The CDR3 has 15 residues. With 4 bases removed from V and 1 base from J, the gap between germline ends came to 11 bases.

The chain carries TRBV12-2 and TRBJ1-6. TRBV12-2 is classified as a pseudogene. There are 19 residues in the CDR3. The CDR3 DNA follows: TGTGCAAGTCGCCCCCCGGCCCTCGAGGCCAGCTCCTATAATTCACCCCTCCACTTT. Encoded protein: CASRPPALEASSYNSPLHF.